These 22 T cell receptor beta chains originate from one sample sequenced in a study of shared clonotypes between healthy human individuals. Libraries were prepared by immunoSEQ multiplex PCR; TCRdb keeps only in-frame clonotypes and omits some of them. This sample carries more than 600,000 clones, 90% to 95% of them seen once, and the ten largest clones take approximately 24%. Positive CCR7 selection of CD45RO-negative cells yielded the naive CD8 cells, and terminally differentiated effector memory CD45RA+ cells were excluded. Sample: naive CD8+ T cells sorted from blood. The receptors were gathered from a man under 40 in good health.

The rearrangement uses TRBV9 and TRBJ2-7; 8 nucleotides align to TRBD2. The germline gives CDR1 SGDLS, CDR2 YYNGEE. CDR3 length equals 15 residues. The junction had 8 bases not matched to a gene; V was cut back by 4 bases and J by 2 bases. For the CDR3, the DNA is TGTGCCAGCAGCCCCAGCGGGAGACCTACCTACGAGCAGTACTTC. Its protein is CASSPSGRPTYEQYF.

The chain joins TRBV13 to TRBJ1-3; weak D call: TRBD1 (5 bases). The CDR3 consists of 17 residues. Germline loops: CDR1 PRHDT, CDR2 FYEKMQ (reference sequence). V lost 1 base and J lost 0, with 13 bases in between. In DNA form, the CDR3 reads TGTGCCAGCAGCTTAGCTTCGGGGCTAAACTCTGGAAACACCATATATTTT. Its translation: CASSLASGLNSGNTIYF.

This clone was detected once. For the CDR3, the DNA is TGTGCCAGCAGCCACCTCGTGCCCCAGTACTTC. Translation: CASSHLVPQYF. The rearrangement links TRBV7-9 to TRBJ2-5; D remains ambiguous. Germline V gene sequence: CDR1 SEHNR, CDR2 FQNEAQ (reference sequence). With 5 bases removed from V and 9 bases from J, the gap between germline ends came to 10 bases. There are 11 residues in the CDR3.

V and J are TRBV5-1 and TRBJ2-7; D ambiguous. The CDR3 has 12 amino acids. Trimming stripped 0 bases from V and 3 bases from J, with 4 bases between. Germline V gene sequence: CDR1 SGHRS, CDR2 YFSETQ. The CDR3 loop is CASSLDVYEQYF. CDR3 DNA: TGCGCCAGCAGCTTGGATGTCTACGAGCAGTACTTC. The whole variable domain, remainder taken from reference TRBV5-1 and TRBJ2-7, is KAGVTQTPRYLIKTRGQQVTLSCSPISGHRSVSWYQQTPGQGLQFLFEYFSETQRNKGNFPGRFSGRQFSNSRSEMNVSTLELGDSALYLCASSLDVYEQYFGPGTRLTVT.

J is TRBJ2-2 and V is TRBV7-9; maybe TRBD2 (5 bases). This CDR3 spans 17 amino acids. From germline, CDR1 is SEHNR and CDR2 FQNEAQ (reference sequence). V lost 3 bases and J lost 0, with 14 bases in between. The DNA of the CDR3 is TGTGCCAGCAGCTTCATTGTGGGAGCGACGAACACCGGGGAGCTGTTTTTT. As protein: CASSFIVGATNTGELFF. Drawing the rest from reference TRBV7-9 and TRBJ2-2, the complete variable domain is DTGVSQNPRHKITKRGQNVTFRCDPISEHNRLYWYRQTLGQGPEFLTYFQNEAQLEKSRLLSDRFSAERPKGSFSTLEIQRTEQGDSAMYLCASSFIVGATNTGELFFGEGSRLTVL.

The V call is TRBV7-8, the J call TRBJ2-2; D ambiguous. Between the trimmed V and J ends, which lost 0 bases and 2 bases, there was a span of 10 bases. CDR1 and CDR2 from the germline V gene are SGHVS and FQNEAQ. The CDR3 sequence is 16 residues long. The CDR3 here is CASSLASQLNTGELFF. The CDR3 nucleotides are TGTGCCAGCAGCTTAGCTAGTCAGCTAAACACCGGGGAGCTGTTTTTT.

This chain links TRBV2 with TRBJ2-3; D is unresolved. Germline V gene lookup returns CDR1 SNHLY and CDR2 FYNNEI. The CDR3 is 12 residues long. V was pared by 6 bases and J by 4 bases, with 8 bases between. This CDR3 reads CASRPVPDTQYF. Written as DNA, the CDR3 is TGTGCCAGCAGGCCCGTCCCAGATACGCAGTATTTT.

V is TRBV6-1 and J is TRBJ1-1, with a weak D call TRBD1 (6 bases). The germline V and J ends were trimmed by 11 bases and 4 bases, with 14 bases remaining between them. Per the germline V gene, CDR1 is MNHNS and CDR2 is SASEGT. CDR3 size: 12 residues. In nucleotides, the CDR3 is TGTGCCGGCCGGGACATATCCACTGAAGCTTTCTTT. Protein product: CAGRDISTEAFF.

In its sample, this clone was seen a few times. This specimen includes other DNA sequences encoding the same CDR3. The CDR3 region is CASSLSTGGNQPQHF. The CDR3 DNA is TGTGCCAGCAGTTTGTCGACAGGGGGAAATCAGCCCCAGCATTTT. The chain carries TRBV27 and TRBJ1-5, with 9 bases fitting TRBD1. Germline values: CDR1 MNHEY, CDR2 SMNVEV (reference sequence). The trim removed 3 bases at V and 4 bases at J, leaving 4 bases unmatched. CDR3 length: 15 residues.

The V call is TRBV7-9, the J call TRBJ2-7, with no clear D. The length of the CDR3 is 13 residues. V shed 0 bases and J shed 6 bases, with 9 bases lying between them. CDR1 is SEHNR, CDR2 FQNEAQ, per germline (reference sequence). The chain's CDR3 is CASSLAKRSEQYF. The CDR3 coding sequence is TGTGCCAGCAGCTTAGCGAAGCGATCCGAGCAGTACTTC.

The chain links TRBV11-3 to TRBJ2-2; D is possibly TRBD1 (6 bases). The CDR3 runs 16 residues. Germline CDR1 SGHNT, CDR2 YENEEA. Deletions cut 4 bases from V and 2 bases from J, with 14 bases between. CDR3 region: CASSSRQGINTGELFF. As DNA, the CDR3 is TGTGCCAGCAGCTCCCGGCAGGGGATTAACACCGGGGAGCTGTTTTTT.

This clone was observed once. V usage is TRBV7-9 and J usage is TRBJ2-1, with D perhaps TRBD1 (5 bases). The V gene's germline CDR1 is SEHNR and CDR2 FQNEAQ (reference sequence). V shed 4 bases and J shed 6 bases, with 19 bases lying between them. The CDR3 extends over 16 amino acids. CDR3: CASSSRRSGDSNEQFF. As DNA, the CDR3 is TGTGCCAGCAGCTCACGACGGAGTGGTGACAGCAATGAGCAGTTCTTC.

The chain couples TRBV4-1 to TRBJ2-1; 8 bases are a match to TRBD2. With 1 base clipped from V and 6 bases from J, the junction kept 5 bases outside the gene matches. Germline assignment: CDR1 MGHRA and CDR2 YSYEKL. The CDR3 is 15 amino acids. The CDR3: CASSQVERGFNEQFF. The CDR3 region has the DNA TGCGCCAGCAGCCAAGTAGAGCGGGGGTTCAATGAGCAGTTCTTC.

The chain employs TRBV6-5 and TRBJ2-6; tentative D call: TRBD1 (5 bases). Germline CDR1 is MNHEY and CDR2 is SVGAGI. Trimming took 4 bases from V and 0 from J, leaving 7 bases between them. The length of the CDR3 is 15 residues. CDR3 loop: CASSFQGSGANVLTF. CDR3 DNA: TGTGCCAGCAGTTTCCAGGGCTCTGGGGCCAACGTCCTGACTTTC.

The chain links TRBV28 to TRBJ2-5; the match to TRBD2 covers 14 bases. Germline V gene sequence: CDR1 MDHEN, CDR2 SYDVKM. V lost 6 bases and J lost 3; bases outside the gene matches: 9. The CDR3 has 17 amino acids. CDR3 in amino acids: CASSWGLAGVAEETQYF. CDR3 in DNA: TGTGCCAGCAGCTGGGGACTAGCGGGAGTAGCGGAAGAGACCCAGTACTTC.

The CDR3 nucleotides are TGTGCCAGCAGCCCCCGGACGGAGACCCAGTACTTC. This encodes CASSPRTETQYF. This chain connects TRBV11-2 to TRBJ2-5; D gene unclear. Germline values: CDR1 SGHAT, CDR2 FQNNGV. The length of the CDR3 is 12 residues. V was shortened by 5 bases and J by 5 bases, with 9 bases between the two germline ends.

The chain carries TRBV6-6 and TRBJ2-7, with D possibly being TRBD1 (6 bases). Trimming removed 6 bases at V and 2 bases at J, with 11 bases between. CDR3 size: 13 residues. Germline lookup yields CDR1 MNHNY and CDR2 SVGAGI (reference sequence). The CDR3 nucleotides read TGTGCCAGCAGGGACAGTGGAGCCTACGAGCAGTACTTC. It encodes CASRDSGAYEQYF.

This clone was seen once. The chain uses TRBV18 and TRBJ2-2, with D tentatively TRBD1 or TRBD2 (5 bases each). Trimming cost V 4 bases and J 3 bases, with 18 bases left between them. The CDR3 runs to 17 residues. From germline, CDR1 is KGHSH and CDR2 LQKENI. The chain's CDR3 is CASSHSKGDPDTGELFF. The DNA for the CDR3 is TGTGCCAGCTCACACTCGAAAGGGGACCCTGACACCGGGGAGCTGTTTTTT.

The chain has TRBV18 and TRBJ2-7; unclear D gene. Germline V gene lookup returns CDR1 KGHSH and CDR2 LQKENI. V lost 0 bases, J lost 2 bases, and 5 bases lay in between. The CDR3 runs to 13 residues. CDR3 coding DNA: TGTGCCAGCTCACCACCGGACCCCTACGAGCAGTACTTC. Its protein product is CASSPPDPYEQYF.

The rearrangement uses TRBV2 and TRBJ1-4; D is unresolved. Germline lookup yields CDR1 SNHLY and CDR2 FYNNEI. This CDR3 spans 14 amino acids. V was shortened by 1 base and J by 5 bases, with 8 bases between the two germline ends. The chain's CDR3 is CASSEVADNEKLFF. The CDR3 DNA sequence: TGTGCCAGCAGTGAAGTGGCAGACAATGAAAAACTGTTTTTT. Drawing the rest from reference TRBV2 and TRBJ1-4, the complete variable domain is EPEVTQTPSHQVTQMGQEVILRCVPISNHLYFYWYRQILGQKVEFLVSFYNNEISEKSEIFDDQFSVERPDGSNFTLKIRSTKLEDSAMYFCASSEVADNEKLFFGSGTQLSVL.

The chain couples TRBV7-8 to TRBJ1-1, with D tentatively TRBD1 (5 bases). The CDR3 is 14 amino acids. The germline gives CDR1 SGHVS, CDR2 FQNEAQ. Trimming pared 3 bases from V and 1 base from J, leaving 9 bases between. This CDR3 is CASSFRGQNTEAFF. CDR3 coding DNA: TGTGCCAGCAGCTTTCGTGGACAGAACACTGAAGCTTTCTTT.

The genes are TRBV13 and TRBJ2-7, with a possible D match to TRBD1 (5 bases). V was shortened by 5 bases and J by 2 bases, with 13 bases between the two germline ends. The CDR3 is made up of 14 amino acids. Germline CDR1 is PRHDT and CDR2 is FYEKMQ (reference sequence). CDR3 protein: CASSSTGVPYEQYF. In DNA, the CDR3 is TGTGCCAGCAGCAGTACAGGAGTACCCTACGAGCAGTACTTC.